Listed here are 6 T cell receptor beta chains from one sample, sequenced in a study of T cell repertoires in cytomegalovirus infection. No antigen has been identified for these receptors. In TCRdb, the reads were re-called with MiXCR into one record per CDR3 protein. This table holds approximately 910,000 distinct CDR3 sequences, approximately 33% found once. Material: cultured CD8+ T cells from PBMCs, obtained from culture after CMV antigen stimulation. Receptor source: a human donor in good health (CMV status not recorded). Some clones in this sample may be carry-over from other donors' samples.

This sequence joins TRBV13 and TRBJ2-3; 7 bases fit TRBD2. Losses at the gene ends were 4 bases for V and 2 bases for J; bases not matched to a gene: 9. Per germline, CDR1 PRHDT and CDR2 FYEKMQ (reference sequence). The CDR3 has 16 amino acids. The CDR3 DNA follows: TGTGCCAGCAGCTCGCTAAGCGGGGCAACCACAGATACGCAGTATTTT. This codes for CASSSLSGATTDTQYF.

The chain is built from TRBV4-1 and TRBJ2-3; D is uncertain. Germline V gives CDR1 MGHRA, CDR2 YSYEKL. With 0 bases removed from V and 5 bases from J, the gap between germline ends came to 15 bases. The CDR3 spans 16 residues. The CDR3 spells CASSQETVDSGDTQYF. The CDR3 nucleotides read TGCGCCAGCAGCCAAGAGACGGTCGATTCTGGAGATACGCAGTATTTT.

This clonotype was seen many times. The gene calls are TRBV7-9 and TRBJ2-1; D is possibly TRBD1 (6 bases). The CDR3 consists of 15 residues. V lost 4 bases and J 0 bases, leaving 10 bases between the germline ends. Germline V gives CDR1 SEHNR, CDR2 FQNEAQ (reference sequence). CDR3 protein: CASSSDSDSYNEQFF. The CDR3 DNA follows: TGTGCCAGCAGCTCGGACAGCGACTCCTACAATGAGCAGTTCTTC.

This chain joins TRBV3-1 and TRBJ2-5, with 10 nucleotides matching TRBD1. The germline V gene encodes CDR1 LGHDT and CDR2 YNNKEL (reference sequence). Trimming took 5 bases from V and 5 from J; bases not matched to a gene: 14. CDR3 length: 17 residues. The CDR3 DNA sequence: TGTGCCAGCAGCAATTCTCCCCGACAGGGGGCCTTGGAGACCCAGTACTTC. This translates into CASSNSPRQGALETQYF.

In nucleotides, the CDR3 is TGTGCCAGCAGCTTACAGGATGACTACAATGAGCAGTTCTTC. Translated: CASSLQDDYNEQFF. The chain joins TRBV11-1 to TRBJ2-1, with D unclear. Trimming took 2 bases from V and 3 from J, leaving 8 bases between them. Germline CDR1 SGHAT, CDR2 FQDESV (reference sequence). The CDR3 covers 14 residues.

The V gene is TRBV6-1, the J gene TRBJ1-4; D perhaps matches TRBD1 (6 bases). Trimming pared 3 bases from V and 13 bases from J, leaving 21 bases between. The CDR3 covers 15 residues. Germline CDR1 and CDR2: MNHNS and SASEGT. The CDR3 DNA follows: TGTGCCAGCAGTGACCCGGGACACTTTCCTTGGGGACTGTTTTTT. This translates into CASSDPGHFPWGLFF.